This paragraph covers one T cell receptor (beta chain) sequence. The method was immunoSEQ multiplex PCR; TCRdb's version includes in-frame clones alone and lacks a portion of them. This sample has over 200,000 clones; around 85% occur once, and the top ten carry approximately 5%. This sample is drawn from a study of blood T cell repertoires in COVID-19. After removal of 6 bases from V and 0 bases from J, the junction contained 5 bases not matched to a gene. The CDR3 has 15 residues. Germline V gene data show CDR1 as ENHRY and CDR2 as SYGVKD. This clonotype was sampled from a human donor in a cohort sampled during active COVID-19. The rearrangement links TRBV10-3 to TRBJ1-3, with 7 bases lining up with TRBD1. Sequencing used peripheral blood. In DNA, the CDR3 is TGTGCCATCAGGGCGACAGGGAGCTCTGGAAACACCATATATTTT. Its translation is CAIRATGSSGNTIYF.